This T cell receptor (beta chain) was captured in a study of blood T cell repertoires in COVID-19. Study-wide background: PBMCs, B-cell-depleted T cells, or T cells were the source of the cDNA or gDNA that made up the material.

This clone has more than one count but fewer than ten. Participant ages covered roughly 18 to 89 years across about 25 US areas. The V and J ends lost 3 bases and 4 bases respectively, with 10 bases between them. The CDR3 runs 14 residues. Germline lookup yields CDR1 LGHNA and CDR2 YNFKEQ. Authors' methods: Reference gene primers were amplified, and this amplification served to estimate nucleated cell counts. TCRdb's copy holds only in-frame clones and misses some; the assay was immunoSEQ multiplex PCR. The V and J calls and clone size are taken from that table; D and trimming were inferred from the DNA. There are around 260,000 clones in the sample; approximately 83% occur only once, and roughly 4.3% lies in the top ten.

The source is a woman in her 30s who had recovered from COVID-19. Sequencing used PBMCs or T cells enriched from blood (not recorded which). The chain employs TRBV4-2 and TRBJ2-1; D is possibly TRBD1 (5 bases). CDR3 loop: CASSQETAYNEQFF. The CDR3, as DNA: TGTGCCAGCAGCCAGGAGACAGCTTACAATGAGCAGTTCTTC.